This TCR beta chain was recorded in a study of blood T cell repertoires in COVID-19. Study context: Sources were T cells, B-cell-depleted T cells, or PBMCs; the material itself was cDNA or gDNA.

Sequenced by immunoSEQ multiplex PCR; TCRdb stores in-frame clones only, minus some. The table has over 250,000 clones, 83% seen once. J gave up 2 bases and V 1 base, and 17 bases lay outside the gene matches. This CDR3 has 21 amino acids. Germline V lookup: CDR1 MGHRA, CDR2 YSYEKL. The clonotype originates from a woman between 45 and 65 years old who had recovered from COVID-19. This chain links TRBV4-1 with TRBJ2-1; 10 bases map to TRBD2. The sequencing sample was made of peripheral blood. In DNA, the CDR3 is TGCGCCAGCAGCCAAGTAGGTTTGCTAGCGGGAGAGAGTGTCCCCTACAATGAGCAGTTCTTC. Translated: CASSQVGLLAGESVPYNEQFF.